Listed below are T cell receptor beta chains from one sample, sequenced in a study of radiotherapy plus CTLA-4 blockade in lung cancer. TCRdb's copy holds only in-frame clones and misses some; the assay was immunoSEQ multiplex PCR. The repertoire holds 85,000 to 95,000 clones, with roughly four fifths as singletons. The source material was peripheral blood, sampled from a patient treated with radiotherapy plus ipilimumab. These receptors all come from a human donor with non-small cell lung cancer that progressed on radiotherapy plus ipilimumab. CDR3s include the opening cysteine and the closing phenylalanine or tryptophan.

V,CDR3
TRBV5-8,CASSFLGGYQPQHF
TRBV7-8,CASSSETGKHHEQYF
TRBV7-8,CASSSGTAYNQPQHF
TRBV5-1,CASTRYGQEAGELFF
TRBV6-6,CASSYNRTSGTYEQYF
TRBV7-2,CASSTTGNTGELFF
TRBV14,CASSRVTGVDTQYF
TRBV28,CASSFQGKETDTQYF
TRBV27,CASSFGPTGGSTDTQYF
TRBV15,CATSSGEGFRYGYTF
TRBV6-1,CASRLGQGYGYTF
TRBV10-1,CASSEIPSIGEQFF
TRBV7-8,CASSLVSSYNEQFF
TRBV6-4,CASSPKTRLSGSYNEQFF
TRBV6-1,CASSEASRWEYGYTF
TRBV10-3,CAISGGQGIRETQYF
TRBV7-9,CASSLYLGTETDTQYF
TRBV27,CASSLSPFSYNEQFF
TRBV7-8,CASQLSPTKMHEQYF
TRBV19,CASSIMEGGNQPQHF
TRBV7-9,CASSMGLAYYTDTQYF
TRBV2,CASRTAYTEAFF
TRBV12-5,CASKRDNEQFF
TRBV6-6,CASSYSTRWTGELFF
TRBV28,CASSRVGLAEETQYF
TRBV4-1,CASALPWSGGTNTEAFF
TRBV6-5,CASSYSGSLSSYEQYF
TRBV7-9,CASSLAGGSVNEQFF
TRBV5-4,CASSGRTGSNEQFF
TRBV9,CASSVEAQVTEAFF
TRBV28,CASSPPPFFGTQYF
TRBV25-1,CASRRGVNTEAFF
TRBV4-1,CASSQAGAGTGGLGGYTF
TRBV4-1,CASSQEGVNQPQHF
TRBV5-3,CARSEQGVRYGYTF
TRBV2,CASSEAAEQFF
TRBV25-1,CASSEGQVPNQPQHF
TRBV18,CASSLAPGKNTEAFF
TRBV5-4,CASSPREWGQETQYF
TRBV6-1,CASSRGHTYEQYF
TRBV5-4,CASSLLAGITGELFF
TRBV7-2,CASSLVAGGTETQYF
TRBV30,CAWGLLAGYTDTQYF
TRBV6-6,CASSSVNTEAFF
TRBV21-1,CASSKVSREENYEQYF
TRBV10-3,CAVSAHLSGSPGYEQYF
TRBV28,CASTWRGNQPQHF
TRBV5-8,CASSLVQTGAGYTF
TRBV30,CALLAEDYNEQFF
TRBV11-2,CASSKTGAGELFF
TRBV5-1,CASSLERRENGGSTNEQFF
TRBV28,CASSSGQGAETQYF
TRBV6-1,CACDTGPLPGNTIYF
TRBV27,CASSLIGVAGIREQFF
TRBV9,CASSGDGWGSSGNTIYF